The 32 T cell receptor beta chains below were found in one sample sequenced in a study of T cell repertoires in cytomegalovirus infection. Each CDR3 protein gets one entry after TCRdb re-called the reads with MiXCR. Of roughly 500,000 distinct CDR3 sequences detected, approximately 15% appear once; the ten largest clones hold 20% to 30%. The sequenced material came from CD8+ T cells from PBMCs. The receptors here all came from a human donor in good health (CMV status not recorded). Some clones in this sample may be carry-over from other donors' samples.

In DNA form, the CDR3 reads TGTGCCAGCAGCCAAGAGCGGACGGCAAACACCATATATTTT. It is translated as CASSQERTANTIYF. This rearrangement joins TRBV3-1 to TRBJ1-3; no reliable D call. V lost 0 bases and J lost 6, with 9 bases in between. This CDR3 region has 14 residues. Germline V gene lookup returns CDR1 LGHDT and CDR2 YNNKEL (reference sequence).

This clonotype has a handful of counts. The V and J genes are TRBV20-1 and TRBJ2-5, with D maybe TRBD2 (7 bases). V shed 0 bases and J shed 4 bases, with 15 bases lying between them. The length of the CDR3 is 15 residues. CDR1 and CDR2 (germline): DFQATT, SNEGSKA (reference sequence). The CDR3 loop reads CSARDIRGGLETQYF. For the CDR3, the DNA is TGCAGTGCTAGAGATATTAGGGGGGGCTTAGAGACCCAGTACTTC.

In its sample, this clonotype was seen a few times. The CDR3 DNA sequence: TGTGCCAGCAGTAAACACCTAACAGAGAAATCCTACAATGAGCAGTTCTTC. As protein: CASSKHLTEKSYNEQFF. V is TRBV6-2 or TRBV6-3 and J is TRBJ2-1, with D unclear. Germline assignment: CDR1 MNHEY and CDR2 SVGEGT. The V end lost 5 bases, the J end lost 1 base, and 18 bases lay between the germline ends. The CDR3 spans 17 residues.

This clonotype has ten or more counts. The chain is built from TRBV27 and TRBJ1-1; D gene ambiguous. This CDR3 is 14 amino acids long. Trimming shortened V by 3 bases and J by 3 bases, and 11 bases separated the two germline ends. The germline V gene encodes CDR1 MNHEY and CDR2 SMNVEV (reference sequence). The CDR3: CASSLAGLYTEAFF. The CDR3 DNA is TGTGCCAGCAGTTTGGCAGGATTGTACACTGAAGCTTTCTTT.

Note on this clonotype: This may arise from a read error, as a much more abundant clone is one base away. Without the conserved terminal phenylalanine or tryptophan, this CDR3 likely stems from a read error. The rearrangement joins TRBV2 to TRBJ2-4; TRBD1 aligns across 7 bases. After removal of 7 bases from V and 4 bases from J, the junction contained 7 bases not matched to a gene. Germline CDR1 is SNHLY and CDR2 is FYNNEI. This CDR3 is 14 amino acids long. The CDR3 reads CASILPGQKNIQYL. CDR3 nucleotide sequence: TGTGCCAGCATTCTTCCGGGACAGAAAAACATTCAGTACTTA.

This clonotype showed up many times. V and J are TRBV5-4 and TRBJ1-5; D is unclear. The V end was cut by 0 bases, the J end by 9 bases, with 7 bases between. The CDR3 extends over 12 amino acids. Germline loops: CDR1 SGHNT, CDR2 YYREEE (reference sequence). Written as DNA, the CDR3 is TGTGCCAGCAGCTTGGGGGCGGGGCCCCAGCATTTT. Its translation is CASSLGAGPQHF.

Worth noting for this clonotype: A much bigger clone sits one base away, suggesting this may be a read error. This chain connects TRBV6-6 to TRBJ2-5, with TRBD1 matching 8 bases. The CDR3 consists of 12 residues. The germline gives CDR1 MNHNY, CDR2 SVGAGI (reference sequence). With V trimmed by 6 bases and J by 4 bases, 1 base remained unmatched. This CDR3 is CASRDRVETQYF. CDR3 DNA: TGTGCCAGCAGGGACAGGGTAGAGACCCAGTACTTC.

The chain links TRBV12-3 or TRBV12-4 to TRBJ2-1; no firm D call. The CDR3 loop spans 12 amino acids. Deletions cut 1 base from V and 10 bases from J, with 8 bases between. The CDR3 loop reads CASSLGSKEQFF. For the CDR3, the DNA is TGTGCCAGCAGTTTAGGGTCCAAGGAGCAGTTCTTC.

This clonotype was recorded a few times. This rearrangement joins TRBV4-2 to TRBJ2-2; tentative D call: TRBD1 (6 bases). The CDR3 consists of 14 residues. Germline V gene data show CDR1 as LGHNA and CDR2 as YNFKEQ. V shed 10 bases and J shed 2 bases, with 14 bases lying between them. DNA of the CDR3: TGTGCCACTAATACAGGGTTAAACACCGGGGAGCTGTTTTTT. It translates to CATNTGLNTGELFF.

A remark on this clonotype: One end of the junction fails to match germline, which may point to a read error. The CDR3 DNA reads TGTGCCAGCCGCCAAGATAAAGGGTACAGGCCGATGCCCCTCCACTTT. Its translation: CASRQDKGYRPMPLHF. This chain connects TRBV4-1 to TRBJ1-6; a weak D match, TRBD1 (5 bases). The CDR3 is made up of 16 amino acids. In germline, CDR1 is MGHRA, CDR2 YSYEKL.

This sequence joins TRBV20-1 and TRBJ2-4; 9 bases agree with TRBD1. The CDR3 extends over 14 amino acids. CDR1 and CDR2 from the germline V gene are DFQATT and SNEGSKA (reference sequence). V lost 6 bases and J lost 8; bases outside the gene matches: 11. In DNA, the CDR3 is TGCAGTGCCACAGGACAGGGGAGTTTGGACATTCAGTACTTC. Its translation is CSATGQGSLDIQYF.

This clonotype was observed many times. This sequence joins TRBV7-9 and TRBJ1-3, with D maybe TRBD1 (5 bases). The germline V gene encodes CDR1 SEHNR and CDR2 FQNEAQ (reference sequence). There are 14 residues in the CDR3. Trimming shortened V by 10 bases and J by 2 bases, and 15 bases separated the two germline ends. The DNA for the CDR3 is TGTGCCATCCCAGGGTTTGCCCCTGGAAACACCATATATTTT. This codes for CAIPGFAPGNTIYF. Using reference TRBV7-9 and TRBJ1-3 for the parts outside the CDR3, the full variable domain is DTGVSQNPRHKITKRGQNVTFRCDPISEHNRLYWYRQTLGQGPEFLTYFQNEAQLEKSRLLSDRFSAERPKGSFSTLEIQRTEQGDSAMYLCAIPGFAPGNTIYFGEGSWLTVV.

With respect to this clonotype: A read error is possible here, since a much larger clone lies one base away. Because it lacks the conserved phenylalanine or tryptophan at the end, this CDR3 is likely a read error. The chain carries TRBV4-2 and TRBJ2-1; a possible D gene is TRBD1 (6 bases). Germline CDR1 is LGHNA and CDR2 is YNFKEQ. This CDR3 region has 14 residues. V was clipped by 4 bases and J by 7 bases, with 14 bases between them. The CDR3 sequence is CASSRRRTENEQFL. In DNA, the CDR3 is TGTGCCAGCAGCCGGAGGCGGACAGAAAATGAGCAGTTCTTA.

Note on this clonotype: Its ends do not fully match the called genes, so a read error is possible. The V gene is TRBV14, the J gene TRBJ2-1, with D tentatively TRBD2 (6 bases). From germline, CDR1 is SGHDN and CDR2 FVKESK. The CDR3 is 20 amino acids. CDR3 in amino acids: CASSPRIRDWGRPTYNVQFF. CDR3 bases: TGTGCCAGCAGCCCCCGAATACGAGATTGGGGGAGGCCTACCTACAATGTGCAGTTCTTC.

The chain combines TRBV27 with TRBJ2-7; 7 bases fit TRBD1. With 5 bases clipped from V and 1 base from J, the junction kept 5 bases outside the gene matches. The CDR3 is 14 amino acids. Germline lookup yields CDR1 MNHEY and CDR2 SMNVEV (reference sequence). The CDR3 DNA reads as TGTGCCAGCAGTATTGCCAGGGGGTCCTACGAGCAGTACTTC. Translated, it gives CASSIARGSYEQYF.

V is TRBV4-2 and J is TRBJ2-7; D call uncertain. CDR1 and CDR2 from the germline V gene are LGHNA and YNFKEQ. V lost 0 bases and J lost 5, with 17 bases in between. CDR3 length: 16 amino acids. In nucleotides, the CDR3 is TGTGCCAGCAGCCAAGAACCGGGCAGACCAGGCGACGAGCAGTACTTC. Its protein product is CASSQEPGRPGDEQYF.

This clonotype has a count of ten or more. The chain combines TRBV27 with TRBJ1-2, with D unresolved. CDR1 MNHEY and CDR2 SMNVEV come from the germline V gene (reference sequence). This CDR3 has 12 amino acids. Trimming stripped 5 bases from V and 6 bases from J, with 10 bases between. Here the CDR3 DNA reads TGTGCCAGCAGTACCGGCGGACATGGCTACACCTTC. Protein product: CASSTGGHGYTF.

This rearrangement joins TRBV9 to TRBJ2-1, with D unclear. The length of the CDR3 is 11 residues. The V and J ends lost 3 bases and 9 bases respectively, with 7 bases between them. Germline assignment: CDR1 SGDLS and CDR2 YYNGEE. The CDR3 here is CASSGRSEQFF. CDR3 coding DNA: TGTGCCAGCAGCGGCCGTAGTGAGCAGTTCTTC.

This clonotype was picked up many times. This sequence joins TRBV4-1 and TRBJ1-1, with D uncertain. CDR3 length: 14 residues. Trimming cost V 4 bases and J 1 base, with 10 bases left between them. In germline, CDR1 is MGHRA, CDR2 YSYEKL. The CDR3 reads CASSPPRGNTEAFF. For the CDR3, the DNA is TGCGCCAGCAGCCCCCCCCGGGGGAACACTGAAGCTTTCTTT.

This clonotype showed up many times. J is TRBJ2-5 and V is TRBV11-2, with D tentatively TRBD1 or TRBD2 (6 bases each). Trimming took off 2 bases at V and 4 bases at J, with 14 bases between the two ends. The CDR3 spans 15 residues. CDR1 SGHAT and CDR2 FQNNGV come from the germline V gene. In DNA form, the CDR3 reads TGTGCCAGCAGCTTAAAGCAGGGGAGGATAGAGACCCAGTACTTC. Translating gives CASSLKQGRIETQYF.

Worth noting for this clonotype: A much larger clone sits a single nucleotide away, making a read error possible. The CDR3 reads CASSPSSDNQPQHF. CDR3 bases: TGTGCCAGCAGCCCCTCCTCAGACAATCAGCCCCAGCATTTT. The rearrangement joins TRBV7-9 to TRBJ1-5; D unresolved. Germline values: CDR1 SEHNR, CDR2 FQNEAQ (reference sequence). V lost 5 bases and J 3 bases, leaving 11 bases between the germline ends. CDR3 length: 14 amino acids.

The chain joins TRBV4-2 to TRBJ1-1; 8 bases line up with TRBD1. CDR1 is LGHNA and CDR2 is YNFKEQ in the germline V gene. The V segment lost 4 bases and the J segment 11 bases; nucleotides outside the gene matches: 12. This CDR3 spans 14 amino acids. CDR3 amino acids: CASSPRTGRSWAFF. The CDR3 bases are TGTGCCAGCAGCCCCAGGACAGGGAGGTCGTGGGCTTTCTTT.

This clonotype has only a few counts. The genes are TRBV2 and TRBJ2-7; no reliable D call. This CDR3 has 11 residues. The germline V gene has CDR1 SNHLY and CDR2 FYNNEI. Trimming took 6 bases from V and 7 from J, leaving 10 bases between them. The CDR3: CASSVLGEQYF. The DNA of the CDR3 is TGTGCCAGCAGCGTACTTGGGGAGCAGTACTTC.

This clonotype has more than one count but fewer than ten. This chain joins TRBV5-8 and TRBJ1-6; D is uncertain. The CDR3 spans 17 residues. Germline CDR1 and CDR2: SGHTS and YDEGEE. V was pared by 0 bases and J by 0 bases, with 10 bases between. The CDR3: CASSLDQQSSYNSPLHF. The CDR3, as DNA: TGTGCCAGCAGCTTGGATCAACAGAGCTCCTATAATTCACCCCTCCACTTT.

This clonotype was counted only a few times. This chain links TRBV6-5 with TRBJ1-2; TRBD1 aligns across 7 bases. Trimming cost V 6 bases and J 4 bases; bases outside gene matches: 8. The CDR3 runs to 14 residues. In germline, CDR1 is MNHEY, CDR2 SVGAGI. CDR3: CASRTGTAFYGYTF. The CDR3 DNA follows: TGTGCCAGCAGGACCGGGACAGCTTTCTATGGCTACACCTTC.

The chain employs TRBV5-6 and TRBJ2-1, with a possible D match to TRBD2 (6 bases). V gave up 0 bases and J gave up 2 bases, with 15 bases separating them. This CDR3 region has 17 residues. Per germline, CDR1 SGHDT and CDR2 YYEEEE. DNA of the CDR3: TGTGCCAGCAGCTTGGCTCGGGGGTCCGGGGCCTACAATGAGCAGTTCTTC. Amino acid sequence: CASSLARGSGAYNEQFF.

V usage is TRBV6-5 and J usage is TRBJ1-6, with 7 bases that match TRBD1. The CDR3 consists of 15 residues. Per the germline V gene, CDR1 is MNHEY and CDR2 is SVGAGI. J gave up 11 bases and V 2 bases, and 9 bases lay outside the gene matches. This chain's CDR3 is CASSYTARGKAPLHF. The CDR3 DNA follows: TGTGCCAGCAGTTACACGGCCAGGGGGAAGGCACCCCTCCACTTT.

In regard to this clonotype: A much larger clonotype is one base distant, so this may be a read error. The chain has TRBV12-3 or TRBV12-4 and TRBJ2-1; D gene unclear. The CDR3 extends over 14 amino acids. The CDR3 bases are TGTGCCAACAGTTCCTTAGGACCCTCCGATGAGCAGTTCTTC. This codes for CANSSLGPSDEQFF.

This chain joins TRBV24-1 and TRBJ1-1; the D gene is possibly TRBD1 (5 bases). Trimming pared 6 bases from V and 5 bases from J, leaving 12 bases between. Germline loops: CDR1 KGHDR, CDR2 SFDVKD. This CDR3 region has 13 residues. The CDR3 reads CATSPRGGTEAFF. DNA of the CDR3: TGTGCCACCAGTCCCCGGGGGGGGACTGAAGCTTTCTTT.

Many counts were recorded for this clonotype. CDR3 region: CASTYRRRNEKLFF. CDR3 coding DNA: TGTGCCAGTACGTATCGAAGGAGGAATGAAAAACTGTTTTTT. The V call is TRBV19, the J call TRBJ1-4; D not resolved. Trimming removed 7 bases from V and 5 bases from J, with 14 bases in between. The length of the CDR3 is 14 residues. In germline, CDR1 is LNHDA, CDR2 SQIVND (reference sequence).

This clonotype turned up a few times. The CDR3, as DNA: TGTGCCAGCAGCCAAGAGTGGATTGGGCTAGCGGGAGACAATGAGCAGTTCTTC. It codes for CASSQEWIGLAGDNEQFF. The V call is TRBV14, the J call TRBJ2-1; TRBD2 matches at 10 bases. Germline CDR1 reads SGHDN; CDR2 reads FVKESK. V trimming: 0 bases; J trimming: 5 bases; junction bases outside the gene matches: 10. The CDR3 loop spans 18 amino acids.

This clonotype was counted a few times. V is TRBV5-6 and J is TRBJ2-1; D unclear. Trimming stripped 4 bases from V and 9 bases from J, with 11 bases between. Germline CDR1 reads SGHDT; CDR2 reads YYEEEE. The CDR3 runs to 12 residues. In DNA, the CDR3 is TGTGCCAGCAGCGTCCAGCGTGCTGAGCAGTTCTTC. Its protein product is CASSVQRAEQFF.